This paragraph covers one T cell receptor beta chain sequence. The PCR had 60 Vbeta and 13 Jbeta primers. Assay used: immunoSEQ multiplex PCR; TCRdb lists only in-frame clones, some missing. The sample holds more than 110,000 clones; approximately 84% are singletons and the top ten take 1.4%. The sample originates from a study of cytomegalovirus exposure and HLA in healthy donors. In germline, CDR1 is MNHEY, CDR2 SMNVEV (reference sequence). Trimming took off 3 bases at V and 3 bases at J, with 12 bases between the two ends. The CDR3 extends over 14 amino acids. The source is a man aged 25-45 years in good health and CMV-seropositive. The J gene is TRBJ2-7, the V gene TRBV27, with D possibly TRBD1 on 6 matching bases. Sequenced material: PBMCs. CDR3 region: CASSFGQGRYEQYF. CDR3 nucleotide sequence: TGTGCCAGCAGTTTTGGCCAGGGGCGCTACGAGCAGTACTTC.